These 23 T cell receptor beta chains originate from one sample sequenced in a study of blood T cell repertoires in COVID-19. The method was immunoSEQ multiplex PCR; TCRdb's version includes in-frame clones alone and lacks a portion of them. The sample lists about 140,000 clones; 60% to 80% were seen once. Input material: peripheral blood. These receptors were taken from a woman aged 45-65 years with active or convalescent COVID-19.

This chain connects TRBV4-2 to TRBJ2-3; the match to TRBD2 covers 12 bases. Germline CDR1 is LGHNA and CDR2 is YNFKEQ. V was clipped by 2 bases and J by 5 bases; unmatched bases: 5. CDR3 length: 16 residues. This chain's CDR3 is CASSQRLAGEIDTQYF. The CDR3 region has the DNA TGTGCCAGCAGCCAACGACTAGCGGGAGAGATAGATACGCAGTATTTT.

V gene TRBV5-1 combines with J gene TRBJ2-7; a possible D gene is TRBD2 (6 bases). Trimming cost V 0 bases and J 2 bases, with 9 bases left between them. Germline V CDR1 and CDR2: SGHRS, YFSETQ. This CDR3 has 14 residues. The chain's CDR3 is CASSLASEAYEQYF. The CDR3 DNA follows: TGCGCCAGCAGCTTGGCTAGCGAAGCCTACGAGCAGTACTTC. Full variable domain (outside the CDR3, taken from reference TRBV5-1 and TRBJ2-7): KAGVTQTPRYLIKTRGQQVTLSCSPISGHRSVSWYQQTPGQGLQFLFEYFSETQRNKGNFPGRFSGRQFSNSRSEMNVSTLELGDSALYLCASSLASEAYEQYFGPGTRLTVT.

This clone has a handful of counts. The rearrangement links TRBV10-3 to TRBJ2-1; D remains ambiguous. V lost 3 bases to trimming and J lost 4 bases, with 7 bases between them. Germline CDR1 ENHRY, CDR2 SYGVKD. This CDR3 region has 13 residues. The CDR3, as DNA: TGTGCCATCAGTGATTCTCCTTACAATGAGCAGTTCTTC. This sequence encodes CAISDSPYNEQFF.

This sequence joins TRBV21-1 and TRBJ1-1; the table names TRBD1, a call not compared with the DNA. TRBV21-1 constitutes a pseudogene. The CDR3 runs 16 residues. In nucleotides, the CDR3 is TGTGCCAGCAGCAGGCAGGAAACAGGGGGTTGCACTGAAGCTTTCTTT. It encodes CASSRQETGGCTEAFF.

The rearrangement uses TRBV7-6 and TRBJ2-3, with 8 bases lining up with TRBD2. CDR1 is SGHVS, CDR2 FNYEAQ, per germline. V shed 1 base, J shed 0 bases, and the junction held 3 bases outside the gene matches. The CDR3 is 16 amino acids. The CDR3 DNA reads as TGTGCCAGCAGCTTAGTTGGGACTAGAAGCACAGATACGCAGTATTTT. Translating it yields CASSLVGTRSTDTQYF.

The V and J genes are TRBV14 and TRBJ1-6; D is unclear. The germline CDR1 and CDR2 sequences are SGHDN and FVKESK. Trimming removed 6 bases at V and 5 bases at J, with 8 bases between. This CDR3 has 13 amino acids. CDR3 DNA: TGTGCCAGCAGGCTAGTCGATAATTCACCCCTCCACTTT. Protein sequence: CASRLVDNSPLHF. The entire variable domain, with the rest obtained from reference TRBV14 and TRBJ1-6, is as follows: EAGVTQFPSHSVIEKGQTVTLRCDPISGHDNLYWYRRVMGKEIKFLLHFVKESKQDESGMPNNRFLAERTGGTYSTLKVQPAELEDSGVYFCASRLVDNSPLHFGNGTRLTVT.

The chain has TRBV5-6 and TRBJ2-1; 16 nucleotides align to TRBD2. Germline V gene lookup returns CDR1 SGHDT and CDR2 YYEEEE. This CDR3 has 19 amino acids. The V segment lost 4 bases and the J segment 6 bases; nucleotides outside the gene matches: 13. The CDR3 protein is CASSREPGLAGGPSNEQFF. CDR3 DNA: TGTGCCAGCAGCCGGGAGCCGGGACTAGCGGGGGGGCCGTCCAATGAGCAGTTCTTC.

The genes are TRBV19 and TRBJ2-3; tentatively, D is TRBD1 (6 bases). Germline V gene lookup returns CDR1 LNHDA and CDR2 SQIVND (reference sequence). CDR3 size: 15 residues. The V gene lost 5 bases and the J gene lost 4 bases, with 16 bases spanning the gap. The CDR3 sequence: CASSPGARSSDTQYF. CDR3 nucleotide sequence: TGTGCCAGTAGTCCAGGGGCCCGCTCCTCAGATACGCAGTATTTT.

V gene TRBV15 combines with J gene TRBJ2-7; TRBD2 matches at 8 bases. This CDR3 has 14 residues. Per germline, CDR1 LNHNV and CDR2 YYDKDF (reference sequence). V was pared by 0 bases and J by 5 bases, with 3 bases of the junction left unmatched. Here the CDR3 reads CATSRELAGNEQYF. The CDR3 DNA follows: TGTGCCACCAGCAGAGAGCTAGCGGGCAACGAGCAGTACTTC.

The chain uses TRBV2 and TRBJ1-2; 10 bases align to TRBD1. The ends lost 4 bases at V and 6 bases at J; junction bases unmatched: 5. CDR3 size: 14 residues. CDR1 and CDR2 from the germline V gene are SNHLY and FYNNEI. DNA of the CDR3: TGTGCCAGCAGTGGCGGACAGGGGGAGAATGGCTACACCTTC. It is translated as CASSGGQGENGYTF. The whole variable domain, filled in from reference TRBV2 and TRBJ1-2, reads EPEVTQTPSHQVTQMGQEVILRCVPISNHLYFYWYRQILGQKVEFLVSFYNNEISEKSEIFDDQFSVERPDGSNFTLKIRSTKLEDSAMYFCASSGGQGENGYTFGSGTRLTVV.

This chain uses TRBV7-3 with TRBJ1-1; 8 bases line up with TRBD1. Looked up from germline, CDR1 is SGHTA and CDR2 is FQGTGA. This CDR3 has 14 amino acids. Trimming removed 5 bases from V and 4 bases from J; junction bases left unmatched: 6. CDR3 DNA sequence: TGTGCCAGCAGCGTACAGGGGGGGATCACTGAAGCTTTCTTT. Its protein product is CASSVQGGITEAFF.

This chain uses TRBV28 with TRBJ1-1; 7 bases fit TRBD1. The V gene end was trimmed by 6 bases and the J gene end by 0 bases; junction bases not matched to a gene: 4. Germline CDR1 and CDR2: MDHEN and SYDVKM. This CDR3 region has 14 residues. CDR3 loop: CASRPGQVNTEAFF. The DNA of the CDR3 is TGTGCCAGCAGGCCCGGACAGGTGAACACTGAAGCTTTCTTT. Filled out from reference TRBV28 and TRBJ1-1, the complete variable domain reads DVKVTQSSRYLVKRTGEKVFLECVQDMDHENMFWYRQDPGLGLRLIYFSYDVKMKEKGDIPEGYSVSREKKERFSLILESASTNQTSMYLCASRPGQVNTEAFFGQGTRLTVV.

J is TRBJ2-1 and V is TRBV11-3; possibly TRBD2 for D (6 bases). Germline CDR1 reads SGHNT; CDR2 reads YENEEA. V lost 4 bases, J lost 0 bases, and 13 bases lay in between. CDR3 length equals 16 residues. The CDR3 bases are TGTGCCAGCAGCTCCGGGGGTTGGAGCTCCTACAATGAGCAGTTCTTC. Its translation: CASSSGGWSSYNEQFF.

V usage is TRBV30 and J usage is TRBJ1-3, with TRBD1 identical over 7 bases. The V gene end was trimmed by 7 bases and the J gene end by 2 bases; junction bases not matched to a gene: 8. Germline values: CDR1 GTSNPN, CDR2 SVGIG (reference sequence). The CDR3 contains 14 residues. The CDR3 sequence: CAFDREVAGNTIYF. CDR3 nucleotide sequence: TGTGCCTTTGACAGGGAAGTCGCTGGAAACACCATATATTTT.

The chain links TRBV9 to TRBJ1-4, with TRBD1 matching over 7 bases. V trimming: 0 bases; J trimming: 8 bases; junction bases outside the gene matches: 7. Germline V gene lookup returns CDR1 SGDLS and CDR2 YYNGEE. CDR3 length equals 15 residues. In DNA form, the CDR3 reads TGTGCCAGCAGCGTAGGGGAGACAGGGCGGGAAAAACTGTTTTTT. Translated, it gives CASSVGETGREKLFF.

The chain recombines TRBV29-1 with TRBJ1-1, with D possibly being TRBD1 (6 bases). Deletions cut 7 bases from V and 0 bases from J, with 15 bases between. This CDR3 has 14 amino acids. CDR1 and CDR2 (germline): SQVTM, ANQGSEA. As DNA, the CDR3 is TGCAGCGGCGAGGGGGGGGCTGTGAACACTGAAGCTTTCTTT. It translates to CSGEGGAVNTEAFF. Combining the CDR3 with reference TRBV29-1 and TRBJ1-1 gives the whole variable domain SAVISQKPSRDICQRGTSLTIQCQVDSQVTMMFWYRQQPGQSLTLIATANQGSEATYESGFVIDKFPISRPNLTFSTLTVSNMSPEDSSIYLCSGEGGAVNTEAFFGQGTRLTVV.

This chain links TRBV4-2 with TRBJ1-2; 7 bases line up with TRBD1. The junction had 10 bases not matched to a gene; V was cut back by 0 bases and J by 3 bases. Looked up from germline, CDR1 is LGHNA and CDR2 is YNFKEQ. CDR3 length equals 17 residues. The CDR3 is CASSQDFKTGKDYGYTF. The CDR3 region has the DNA TGTGCCAGCAGCCAAGACTTTAAGACAGGGAAGGACTATGGCTACACCTTC.

This sequence joins TRBV19 and TRBJ1-6; possible D gene TRBD1, 5 bases. Deletions cut 4 bases from V and 11 bases from J, with 15 bases between. This CDR3 has 14 amino acids. The germline gives CDR1 LNHDA, CDR2 SQIVND (reference sequence). CDR3 amino acids: CASSSLQANAPLHF. The CDR3 DNA reads as TGTGCCAGTAGTAGTCTACAGGCCAACGCACCCCTCCACTTT.

The chain joins TRBV19 to TRBJ1-6, with D unresolved. Germline CDR1 is LNHDA and CDR2 is SQIVND (reference sequence). CDR3 length: 14 amino acids. Trimming left V 3 bases short and J 0 bases short, with 3 bases between. The DNA for the CDR3 is TGTGCCAGTAGTATTTACTCCTATAATTCACCCCTCCACTTT. It codes for CASSIYSYNSPLHF.

This clone came up once. The gene calls are TRBV6-2 or TRBV6-3 and TRBJ1-1; 9 bases are a match to TRBD1. The CDR3 spans 15 residues. V was pared by 0 bases and J by 5 bases, with 4 bases of the junction left unmatched. Germline V lookup: CDR1 MNHEY, CDR2 SVGEGT. CDR3 nucleotide sequence: TGTGCCAGCAGTTACTCAGGACAGGGGCGGACTGAAGCTTTCTTT. Encoded protein: CASSYSGQGRTEAFF.

The rearrangement uses TRBV3-1 (or the pseudogene TRBV3-2) and TRBJ2-7; tentative D call: TRBD1 (6 bases). The CDR3 length is 14 residues. Germline assignment: CDR1 LGHDT and CDR2 YNNKEL (reference sequence). Trimming stripped 6 bases from V and 5 bases from J, with 17 bases between. The CDR3 coding sequence is TGTGCCAGCAGGAGATCGGGACAACCTCACGAGCAGTACTTC. It specifies CASRRSGQPHEQYF.

The chain carries TRBV3-1 (or the pseudogene TRBV3-2) and TRBJ2-1, with a tentative D call TRBD1 (7 bases). Deletions cut 0 bases from V and 5 bases from J, with 11 bases between. This CDR3 spans 15 amino acids. Germline-derived CDR1 and CDR2 are LGHDT and YNNKEL (reference sequence). The CDR3 is CASSQDRGAHNEQFF. The DNA of the CDR3 is TGTGCCAGCAGCCAAGACAGGGGGGCCCACAATGAGCAGTTCTTC.

The chain couples TRBV6-2 or TRBV6-3 to TRBJ2-1; 8 bases match TRBD2. The CDR3 has 13 amino acids. Trimming cost V 5 bases and J 8 bases; bases outside gene matches: 5. The germline CDR1 and CDR2 sequences are MNHEY and SVGEGT. The CDR3 coding sequence is TGTGCCAGCAGTGACGGACTAGCTTATGAGCAGTTCTTC. This encodes CASSDGLAYEQFF.